The 29 T cell receptor beta chains reported below all come from one sample, sequenced in a study of identical twins (dated by TCRdb to the mid-2010s). Preparation of the library involved 5' RACE. Sequencing instrument: Illumina HiSeq 2000. TCRdb itself trimmed the public reads at Q25 with fastp, ran MiXCR and retained productive beta chains. Merged by CDR3 protein, the rows form single entries marked with the most common genes and DNA. In this sample the table shows 460,000 or so distinct CDR3 sequences, more than 13% of which occur a single time. Over 0.5% of the sample lies in the top ten. These records were also assigned to another study, of yellow fever vaccine responses in identical twins.

Sequenced: CD4+ T cells sorted from blood. The receptors come from a woman aged 18-30 years in good health.

CDR3 DNA sequence: TGCGCCAGCAGCCAAGACCGAGCGGGAGGTTACGAGCAGTACTTC. This encodes CASSQDRAGGYEQYF. The chain links TRBV4-3 to TRBJ2-7; TRBD2 agrees at 9 bases. The V gene end was trimmed by 0 bases and the J gene end by 4 bases; junction bases not matched to a gene: 4. This CDR3 contains 15 residues. Germline loops: CDR1 LGHNA, CDR2 YSLEER.

The chain employs TRBV27 and TRBJ2-7; 11 nucleotides agree with TRBD1. Germline V gives CDR1 MNHEY, CDR2 SMNVEV (reference sequence). This CDR3 comprises 15 residues. J gave up 2 bases and V 6 bases, and 6 bases lay outside the gene matches. For the CDR3, the DNA is TGTGCCAGCAGACCGGACAGGGGGCGAACCTACGAGCAGTACTTC. Residues: CASRPDRGRTYEQYF.

The V gene is TRBV4-3, the J gene TRBJ2-7; D possibly corresponds to TRBD1 (7 bases). CDR3 length: 15 residues. CDR1 LGHNA and CDR2 YSLEER come from the germline V gene. V was cut by 1 base and J by 0 bases, with 10 bases left in between. CDR3: CASSQAQGGSYEQYF. CDR3 DNA sequence: TGCGCCAGCAGCCAAGCGCAGGGGGGCTCCTACGAGCAGTACTTC.

This clonotype has a count of ten or more. This chain joins TRBV7-2 and TRBJ1-6, with a weak D call TRBD1 (6 bases). Germline lookup yields CDR1 SGHTA and CDR2 FQGNSA. CDR3 length equals 15 residues. V was shortened by 1 base and J by 9 bases, with 13 bases between the two germline ends. The CDR3 coding sequence is TGTGCCAGCAGCTTAGACTCTAACAGGGTTTCACCCCTCCACTTT. Translated: CASSLDSNRVSPLHF.

This clonotype showed up just a few times. The CDR3 bases are TGTGCCAGCAGATTACCGGGACCCAACAACGAGCAGTACTTC. This sequence encodes CASRLPGPNNEQYF. V and J are TRBV7-2 and TRBJ2-7; TRBD1 or TRBD2 may be the D gene (5 bases each). The CDR3 extends over 14 amino acids. Germline CDR1 SGHTA, CDR2 FQGNSA. V was trimmed by 6 bases and J by 5 bases, leaving 17 bases between them.

This clonotype has a handful of counts. The V gene is TRBV20-1, the J gene TRBJ2-3; 7 nucleotides match TRBD2. Germline CDR1 and CDR2: DFQATT and SNEGSKA (reference sequence). Losses at the gene ends were 5 bases for V and 0 bases for J; bases not matched to a gene: 11. The CDR3 loop spans 16 amino acids. DNA for the CDR3: TGCAGTGCTGCTCGCGGGGGAAGATCTAGCACAGATACGCAGTATTTT. Translated, it gives CSAARGGRSSTDTQYF.

This clonotype has only a few counts. This sequence joins TRBV29-1 and TRBJ1-1; the D gene is possibly TRBD1 (6 bases). V lost 3 bases to trimming and J lost 1 base, with 15 bases between them. The CDR3 consists of 15 residues. Germline CDR1 is SQVTM and CDR2 is ANQGSEA. The CDR3 spells CSVDMNRVGNTEAFF. CDR3 nucleotide sequence: TGCAGCGTTGACATGAACAGGGTAGGGAACACTGAAGCTTTCTTT. The whole variable domain, remainder taken from reference TRBV29-1 and TRBJ1-1, is SAVISQKPSRDICQRGTSLTIQCQVDSQVTMMFWYRQQPGQSLTLIATANQGSEATYESGFVIDKFPISRPNLTFSTLTVSNMSPEDSSIYLCSVDMNRVGNTEAFFGQGTRLTVV.

This clonotype was observed at least ten times. The J gene is TRBJ1-1, the V gene TRBV12-3 or TRBV12-4, with D unclear. Trimming took 3 bases from V and 1 from J, leaving 6 bases between them. The CDR3 loop spans 13 amino acids. The CDR3, as DNA: TGTGCCAGCAGTTTCTCAGCGAACACTGAAGCTTTCTTT. Translating it yields CASSFSANTEAFF.

This clonotype occurred many times. The V and J genes are TRBV2 and TRBJ2-3; 12 nucleotides agree with TRBD2. The CDR3 is 15 amino acids. Trimming removed 8 bases from V and 2 bases from J; junction bases left unmatched: 5. CDR1 and CDR2 from the germline V gene are SNHLY and FYNNEI. CDR3 DNA sequence: TGTGCCAGCGTTAGACTAGCGGGGGACACAGATACGCAGTATTTT. Translation: CASVRLAGDTDTQYF. Combining the CDR3 with reference TRBV2 and TRBJ2-3 gives the whole variable domain EPEVTQTPSHQVTQMGQEVILRCVPISNHLYFYWYRQILGQKVEFLVSFYNNEISEKSEIFDDQFSVERPDGSNFTLKIRSTKLEDSAMYFCASVRLAGDTDTQYFGPGTRLTVL.

V is TRBV12-3 or TRBV12-4 and J is TRBJ2-4; TRBD1 matches 8 bases. V gave up 0 bases and J gave up 6 bases; unmatched junction bases: 13. The CDR3 totals 18 residues. CDR3 loop: CASSLAPSTGGRLNIQYF. Written as DNA, the CDR3 is TGTGCCAGCAGTTTAGCGCCTTCTACAGGGGGTAGGCTAAACATTCAGTACTTC.

To note about this clonotype: A much larger clonotype is one base distant, so this may be a read error. This rearrangement joins TRBV25-1 to TRBJ2-7; D gene unclear. The V end was cut by 3 bases, the J end by 5 bases, with 14 bases between. The length of the CDR3 is 14 residues. Germline assignment: CDR1 MGHDK and CDR2 SYGVNS. The CDR3 here is CASSDVAPIHEQYF. The CDR3 region has the DNA TGTGCCAGCAGTGACGTGGCACCTATACACGAGCAGTACTTC.

This clonotype was detected a few times. The chain employs TRBV24-1 and TRBJ2-3, with TRBD2 matching 12 bases. The CDR3 consists of 18 residues. CDR1 and CDR2 (germline): KGHDR, SFDVKD. V lost 2 bases, J lost 4 bases, and 9 bases stayed unmatched. In DNA, the CDR3 is TGTGCCACCAGTGATTCGACACTAGCGGGAGGCCCCCCAGATACGCAGTATTTT. Its translation: CATSDSTLAGGPPDTQYF.

V gene TRBV5-6 combines with J gene TRBJ2-5; possibly TRBD1 or TRBD2 for D (5 bases each). The V gene's germline CDR1 is SGHDT and CDR2 YYEEEE. The CDR3 is 14 residues long. Trimming stripped 1 base from V and 7 bases from J, with 14 bases between. CDR3 loop: CASSLKPTGGTQYF. CDR3 coding DNA: TGTGCCAGCAGCTTGAAACCTACTGGGGGGACCCAGTACTTC.

This chain uses TRBV9 with TRBJ2-3; the D call may be TRBD1 or TRBD2 (5 bases each). Germline CDR1 SGDLS, CDR2 YYNGEE. The germline V and J ends were trimmed by 4 bases and 10 bases, with 19 bases remaining between them. This CDR3 has 14 residues. The CDR3 sequence is CASSLPGTPGAQYF. DNA for the CDR3: TGTGCCAGCAGCCTACCCGGGACCCCCGGGGCGCAGTATTTT.

The rearrangement joins TRBV16 to TRBJ1-4; possibly TRBD1 for D (5 bases). V lost 5 bases and J lost 4, with 14 bases in between. The CDR3 loop spans 15 amino acids. Germline CDR1 reads KGHSY; CDR2 reads FQNENV. DNA for the CDR3: TGTGCCAGCAGCAAGCAAGGGGCCTATAATGAAAAACTGTTTTTT. Its protein product is CASSKQGAYNEKLFF.

The V call is TRBV20-1, the J call TRBJ2-1; D is unclear. Germline V gives CDR1 DFQATT, CDR2 SNEGSKA (reference sequence). The CDR3 has 15 residues. Trimming stripped 5 bases from V and 9 bases from J, with 23 bases between. CDR3 in DNA: TGCAGTGCTTCGTATCCTGGGTCAGGCATAGGTGAGCAGTTCTTC. Its translation is CSASYPGSGIGEQFF.

Comments on this clonotype: The junction departs from germline at one end; a sequencing error may be responsible. This sequence joins TRBV11-2 and TRBJ1-4, with a possible D match to TRBD1 (5 bases). Germline-derived CDR1 and CDR2 are SGHAT and FQNNGV. This CDR3 contains 14 residues. The CDR3 coding sequence is TGTGCCAGCAGGCTGACAGCAACAAATGAAAAACTGTTTTTT. Protein sequence: CASRLTATNEKLFF.

There are a few counts of this clonotype. This chain uses TRBV20-1 with TRBJ2-1, with 9 bases identical to TRBD2. Germline CDR1 is DFQATT and CDR2 is SNEGSKA (reference sequence). This CDR3 region has 14 residues. V lost 7 bases and J lost 4; bases outside the gene matches: 8. In nucleotides, the CDR3 is TGCAGTGTCAAACAGCGGGAGGTTTACAATGAGCAGTTCTTC. Translated, it gives CSVKQREVYNEQFF.

This clonotype was observed a few times. The chain joins TRBV5-1 to TRBJ2-3, with 7 bases fitting TRBD2. V was pared by 7 bases and J by 5 bases, with 4 bases of the junction left unmatched. Germline V CDR1 and CDR2: SGHRS, YFSETQ. There are 12 residues in the CDR3. Here the CDR3 DNA reads TGCGCCAGCCATGGGGGGGGAGATACGCAGTATTTT. It yields the protein CASHGGGDTQYF.

CDR3 protein: CASSGGLASYEQYF. The CDR3 nucleotides are TGCGCCAGCAGCGGGGGACTAGCGTCCTACGAGCAGTACTTC. The rearrangement links TRBV5-1 to TRBJ2-7; 10 nucleotides align to TRBD2. CDR3 length equals 14 residues. V trimming: 4 bases; J trimming: 1 base; junction bases outside the gene matches: 2. Germline values: CDR1 SGHRS, CDR2 YFSETQ.

This clonotype was observed a handful of times. V gene TRBV14 combines with J gene TRBJ2-7, with TRBD1 identical over 9 bases. V dropped 0 bases and J dropped 2; count of bases not matched to a gene: 14. CDR3 size: 19 residues. Looked up from germline, CDR1 is SGHDN and CDR2 is FVKESK. CDR3 DNA: TGTGCCAGCAGCCAAGACTATGGGACAGGGAGCCTTTCCACCTACGAGCAGTACTTC. This translates into CASSQDYGTGSLSTYEQYF.

This clonotype showed up just a few times. The chain links TRBV6-1 to TRBJ1-1; D is unresolved. The V end was cut by 7 bases, the J end by 1 base, with 16 bases between. This CDR3 is 15 amino acids long. Germline V gene lookup returns CDR1 MNHNS and CDR2 SASEGT. CDR3 in amino acids: CASTPGRAGNTEAFF. The CDR3 DNA reads TGTGCCAGCACCCCAGGAAGGGCAGGGAACACTGAAGCTTTCTTT.

The sample holds a few counts of this clonotype. The V call is TRBV7-2, the J call TRBJ1-6; possibly TRBD1 for D (5 bases). Deletions cut 5 bases from V and 10 bases from J, with 15 bases between. The germline CDR1 and CDR2 sequences are SGHTA and FQGNSA. The CDR3 is made up of 14 amino acids. The CDR3 reads CASSLGGAGSPLHF. In DNA, the CDR3 is TGTGCCAGCAGCCTAGGTGGGGCTGGATCACCCCTCCACTTT.

This clonotype occurred many times. This chain links TRBV29-1 with TRBJ2-3, with no clear D. The CDR3 is 10 residues long. Germline V gene sequence: CDR1 SQVTM, CDR2 ANQGSEA. Trimming cost V 5 bases and J 1 base, with 1 base left between them. This chain's CDR3 is CSVRTDTQYF. CDR3 nucleotides: TGCAGCGTTCGCACAGATACGCAGTATTTT.

V usage is TRBV7-2 and J usage is TRBJ1-6, with D possibly TRBD1 on 6 matching bases. Trimming pared 4 bases from V and 7 bases from J, leaving 17 bases between. There are 16 residues in the CDR3. Germline V gene sequence: CDR1 SGHTA, CDR2 FQGNSA. The CDR3 reads CASSSQPGGLNSPLHF. For the CDR3, the DNA is TGTGCCAGCAGCTCCCAGCCCGGGGGGCTGAATTCACCCCTCCACTTT.

This clonotype appeared a few times. The rearrangement joins TRBV20-1 to TRBJ2-1, with 11 bases lining up with TRBD1. The CDR3 extends over 14 amino acids. The trim removed 3 bases at V and 4 bases at J, leaving 2 bases unmatched. Germline assignment: CDR1 DFQATT and CDR2 SNEGSKA (reference sequence). The CDR3 region has the DNA TGCAGTGCTAGGGGACAGGGGGGGTACAATGAGCAGTTCTTC. It yields the protein CSARGQGGYNEQFF.

This clonotype was seen repeatedly, ten times or more. The chain carries TRBV29-1 and TRBJ2-7; 7 bases agree with TRBD1. The CDR3 is 14 amino acids. Germline assignment: CDR1 SQVTM and CDR2 ANQGSEA. With V trimmed by 6 bases and J by 2 bases, 10 bases remained unmatched. CDR3 protein: CSVVPGQRTYEQYF. DNA for the CDR3: TGCAGCGTGGTACCGGGACAGAGGACCTACGAGCAGTACTTC.

The rearrangement joins TRBV20-1 to TRBJ2-2, with no clear D. Germline CDR1 and CDR2: DFQATT and SNEGSKA (reference sequence). The CDR3 is 13 amino acids. V lost 0 bases and J 7 bases, leaving 9 bases between the germline ends. The CDR3 sequence is CSAREPPVGELFF. The CDR3 DNA follows: TGCAGTGCTAGAGAGCCCCCCGTCGGGGAGCTGTTTTTT.

About this clonotype itself: The DNA is left out, because the CDR3 cannot be placed on it with certainty; the CDR3 is given as TCRdb lists it. V and J are TRBV6-2 or TRBV6-3 and TRBJ2-5; the D call of TRBD1 is as the table states it, not checked on the DNA. Inclusive of both ends, the CDR3 amounts to 11 amino acids. Germline-derived CDR1 and CDR2 are MNHEY and SVGEGT. This CDR3 is CASTSGRVRYF.